The rows below give T cell receptor beta chains drawn from one sample of a study of blood T cell repertoires in COVID-19. Profiled with immunoSEQ multiplex PCR; TCRdb holds only in-frame clones, not every one. The sample lists a few hundred thousand clones; around 81% were seen once. Sequenced input: peripheral blood. The receptors shown here come from a woman in her 30s who had recovered from COVID-19. Each CDR3 is given with its conserved first and last residue. Fields, in order: J gene, D gene, clone size, V gene, CDR3 protein, CDR3 DNA. D genes are given only for firm matches. Only some rows state a clone size, as once, few, many or a class for expanded clones.

TRBJ1-2 | NA | NA | TRBV10-1 | CASRRQPYGYTF | TGCGCCAGCAGACGACAGCCCTATGGCTACACCTTC
TRBJ1-5 | TRBD1 | once | TRBV18 | CASSPTGGGIGDQPQHF | TGTGCCAGCTCCCCCACAGGGGGTGGTATAGGAGACCAGCCCCAGCATTTT
TRBJ2-1 | TRBD1 | NA | TRBV28 | CASRPDRGYNEQFF | TGTGCCAGCAGGCCGGACAGGGGTTACAATGAGCAGTTCTTC
TRBJ2-2 | TRBD2 | NA | TRBV6-2/TRBV6-3 | CASSYPGTTGELFF | TGTGCCAGCAGTTACCCGGGGACTACTGGGGAGCTGTTTTTT
TRBJ2-7 | TRBD2 | NA | TRBV7-2 | CASSLVGLAGGPHEQYF | TGTGCCAGCAGCTTAGTGGGACTAGCGGGAGGGCCCCACGAGCAGTACTTC
TRBJ1-4 | TRBD1 | once | TRBV2 | CASNRGNEKLFF | TGTGCCAGCAACAGGGGTAATGAAAAACTGTTTTTT
TRBJ2-3 | TRBD1 | NA | TRBV6-1 | CASSEPGQSSTDTQYF | TGTGCCAGCAGTGAACCGGGACAGAGCAGCACAGATACGCAGTATTTT
TRBJ2-3 | TRBD2 | NA | TRBV28 | CASSPGTAGGTTDTQYF | TGTGCCAGCAGTCCCGGCACAGCGGGAGGTACGACAGATACGCAGTATTTT
TRBJ1-3 | NA | NA | TRBV7-6 | CASSLGSSGNTIYF | TGTGCCAGCAGCTTAGGGAGCTCTGGAAACACCATATATTTT
TRBJ2-1 | TRBD2 | NA | TRBV2 | CASRETSGAAWVEQFF | TGTGCCAGCAGGGAGACTAGCGGGGCTGCGTGGGTGGAGCAGTTCTTC
TRBJ2-5 | TRBD1 | once | TRBV24-1 | CATSDPLTGGETQYF | TGTGCCACCAGTGACCCCCTGACAGGGGGGGAGACCCAGTACTTC
TRBJ2-3 | NA | NA | TRBV7-3 | CASSSSSGTDTQYF | TGTGCCAGCAGCTCCTCAAGCGGCACAGATACGCAGTATTTT
TRBJ1-6 | NA | NA | TRBV28 | CASSFGDSPLHF | TGTGCCAGCAGTTTCGGGGATTCACCCCTCCACTTT
TRBJ1-6 | NA | NA | TRBV4-2 | CASSQEMVQGRLGNSPLHF | TGTGCCAGCAGCCAAGAGATGGTTCAGGGGCGATTGGGAAATTCACCCCTCCACTTT
TRBJ2-4 | NA | NA | TRBV20-1 | CSAGNIQYF | TGCAGTGCCGGAAACATTCAGTACTTC
TRBJ1-5 | TRBD1 | NA | TRBV25-1 | CASSEDTGTGKRNQPQHF | TGTGCCAGCAGTGAAGATACCGGGACAGGGAAGAGGAATCAGCCCCAGCATTTT
TRBJ1-2 | TRBD1 | NA | TRBV7-3 | CASSAEGANYGYTF | TGTGCCAGCAGCGCAGAGGGGGCCAACTATGGCTACACCTTC
TRBJ1-6 | TRBD1 | NA | TRBV5-1 | CASSPFSTGGMLENSPLHF | TGCGCCAGCAGCCCCTTCTCCACAGGGGGAATGCTAGAGAATTCACCCCTCCACTTT
TRBJ2-1 | TRBD2 | NA | TRBV5-1 | CASSLSGRPSSYNEQFF | TGCGCCAGCAGCTTAAGCGGGAGGCCAAGCTCCTACAATGAGCAGTTCTTC
TRBJ2-3 | NA | NA | TRBV11-3 | CASSALGGGGSDTQYF | TGTGCCAGCAGCGCCTTAGGGGGAGGGGGTTCAGATACGCAGTATTTT
TRBJ1-3 | NA | NA | TRBV4-2 | CASSRLYSGNTIYF | TGTGCCAGCAGTCGACTCTACTCTGGAAACACCATATATTTT
TRBJ2-1 | TRBD2 | few | TRBV4-1 | CASSQDTAGGPLGYNEQFF | TGCGCCAGCAGCCAAGATACCGCGGGAGGGCCTTTGGGGTACAATGAGCAGTTCTTC
TRBJ2-7 | NA | NA | TRBV30 | CAWSLGDKGTYEQYF | TGTGCCTGGAGTCTAGGGGATAAGGGCACCTACGAGCAGTACTTC
TRBJ2-7 | TRBD2 | many | TRBV7-8 | CASSWGTSGSQEQYF | TGTGCCAGCAGCTGGGGGACTAGCGGGAGTCAAGAGCAGTACTTC
TRBJ1-3 | NA | NA | TRBV9 | CASSGGDIGTGNTIYF | TGTGCCAGCAGCGGGGGAGACATCGGCACTGGAAACACCATATATTTT
TRBJ2-1 | TRBD2 | NA | TRBV28 | CASSGRPSGRQRNEQFF | TGTGCCAGCAGTGGCCGTCCCAGCGGGAGACAACGCAATGAGCAGTTCTTC
TRBJ2-3 | NA | NA | TRBV7-3 | CASSLEGGTDTQYF | TGTGCCAGCAGCTTGGAGGGAGGCACAGATACGCAGTATTTT
TRBJ2-4 | NA | NA | TRBV6-5 | CASRGTGLAKNIQYF | TGTGCCAGCAGAGGCACAGGATTAGCCAAAAACATTCAGTACTTC
TRBJ2-3 | TRBD1 | once | TRBV27 | CATSTGFPDTQYF | TGTGCCACCTCGACAGGGTTTCCAGATACGCAGTATTTT
TRBJ2-2 | TRBD2 | NA | TRBV11-3 | CASSYGTTNTGELFF | TGTGCCAGCAGCTACGGGACTACGAACACCGGGGAGCTGTTTTTT
TRBJ2-7 | NA | NA | TRBV21-1 | CASSNLEWTSGSYEQYF | TGTGCCAGCAGCAACCTTGAATGGACTAGCGGTTCCTACGAGCAGTACTTC
TRBJ2-2 | TRBD1 | few | TRBV10-1 | CASRTGNGELFF | TGCGCCAGCAGGACAGGGAACGGGGAGCTGTTTTTT
TRBJ2-7 | NA | NA | TRBV7-9 | CASSLPPRQGSHEQYF | TGTGCCAGCAGCTTACCACCTCGGCAGGGTAGCCACGAGCAGTACTTC
TRBJ2-7 | NA | few | TRBV6-6 | CASTQALVLYEQYF | TGTGCCAGCACCCAAGCCTTGGTCCTCTACGAGCAGTACTTC
TRBJ2-1 | TRBD2 | once | TRBV4-1 | CASSRERRLASYNEQFF | TGCGCCAGCAGCCGAGAACGGAGACTAGCGTCCTACAATGAGCAGTTCTTC
TRBJ1-1 | TRBD1 | NA | TRBV5-1 | CASRLGTGAGGTEAFF | TGCGCCAGCAGGCTTGGGACAGGGGCGGGTGGCACTGAAGCTTTCTTT
TRBJ2-3 | NA | NA | TRBV25-1 | CASNHGSVGDTQYF | TGTGCCAGCAATCACGGGAGTGTTGGAGATACGCAGTATTTT
TRBJ1-5 | NA | NA | TRBV10-1 | CASSETQTGLQPQHF | TGCGCCAGCAGTGAGACCCAGACAGGCCTTCAGCCCCAGCATTTT
TRBJ1-5 | TRBD1 | NA | TRBV13 | CASSSGDRNNQPQHF | TGTGCCAGCAGCTCGGGGGACAGGAACAATCAGCCCCAGCATTTT
TRBJ2-7 | TRBD2 | NA | TRBV29-1 | CSARTSGATYEQYF | TGCAGCGCTAGGACTAGCGGGGCGACCTACGAGCAGTACTTC
TRBJ1-5 | TRBD1 | NA | TRBV27 | CASKPRGPVQPQHF | TGTGCCAGCAAACCCAGGGGGCCTGTTCAGCCCCAGCATTTT
TRBJ2-2 | TRBD2 | NA | TRBV5-1 | CASSSGHGGTGELFF | TGCGCCAGCAGCTCAGGTCACGGGGGGACCGGGGAGCTGTTTTTT
TRBJ1-2 | NA | NA | TRBV3-1/TRBV3-2 | CASGVGAGGYTF | TGTGCCAGCGGAGTGGGGGCCGGGGGCTACACCTTC
TRBJ1-4 | NA | NA | TRBV5-5 | CASSPPLNEKLFF | TGTGCCAGCAGCCCCCCACTTAATGAAAAACTGTTTTTT
TRBJ1-1 | NA | NA | TRBV12-5 | CASGYAAGMNTEAFF | TGTGCTAGTGGTTATGCCGCGGGGATGAACACTGAAGCTTTCTTT
TRBJ2-3 | NA | NA | TRBV19 | CASSIGGRGETDTQYF | TGTGCCAGTAGTATCGGAGGGAGAGGGGAGACAGATACGCAGTATTTT
TRBJ1-2 | NA | few | TRBV28 | CASSLRERGYTF | TGTGCCAGCAGTTTACGGGAGCGGGGCTACACCTTC
TRBJ2-5 | NA | NA | TRBV6-1 | CASSEMGGAETQYF | TGTGCCAGCAGTGAAATGGGGGGGGCAGAGACCCAGTACTTC
TRBJ2-3 | NA | NA | TRBV7-9 | CASSSGEDTQYF | TGTGCCAGCAGCTCAGGGGAAGATACGCAGTATTTT
TRBJ2-2 | TRBD1 | NA | TRBV5-1 | CASSSGQGADTGELFF | TGCGCCAGCAGCTCAGGACAGGGCGCGGACACCGGGGAGCTGTTTTTT
TRBJ1-2 | TRBD1 | NA | TRBV28 | CASRIQGLGYGYTF | TGTGCCAGCAGGATACAGGGGTTGGGCTATGGCTACACCTTC
TRBJ2-7 | NA | many | TRBV11-3 | CASSLSGSSYEQYF | TGTGCCAGCAGCTTATCCGGGAGCTCCTACGAGCAGTACTTC
TRBJ2-3 | NA | NA | TRBV10-3 | CAISGEGGTDTQYF | TGTGCCATCAGTGGTGAAGGGGGCACAGATACGCAGTATTTT
TRBJ2-1 | TRBD2 | NA | TRBV5-1 | CASSLGVGGRGNEQFF | TGCGCCAGCAGCTTGGGGGTGGGCGGGAGGGGGAATGAGCAGTTCTTC
TRBJ1-2 | NA | NA | TRBV12-3/TRBV12-4 | CASSLGQGYGYTF | TGTGCCAGCAGTTTGGGGCAGGGCTATGGCTACACCTTC
TRBJ1-6 | NA | NA | TRBV14 | CASSNELLSPLHF | TGTGCCAGCAGCAATGAGTTACTTTCACCCCTCCACTTT